This record covers a single T cell receptor (beta chain). This specimen belongs to a study of cytotoxic CD8 clonotypes in ibrutinib-treated CLL. The CDR3 length is 17 residues. The J segment lost 2 bases and the V segment lost 8 bases, leaving 9 bases of the junction unmatched. Germline V gene lookup returns CDR1 MNHEY and CDR2 SMNVEV (reference sequence). Assay used: immunoSEQ multiplex PCR; TCRdb lists only in-frame clones, some missing. The table includes some 130,000 clones, 70% to 90% detected once. The receptor was isolated from a human donor with chronic lymphocytic leukemia. The sample was PBMCs, taken after 24 months of ibrutinib treatment. This chain links TRBV27 with TRBJ2-6, with 10 positions matching TRBD1. This chain's CDR3 is CASGPTGGLAGANVLTF. The CDR3, as DNA: TGTGCCAGCGGTCCGACAGGGGGCTTGGCTGGGGCCAACGTCCTGACTTTC.